These T cell receptor beta chains were read from a single sample in a study of blood T cell repertoires in COVID-19. Produced via immunoSEQ multiplex PCR; TCRdb's table is partial and in-frame only. The table records hundreds of thousands of clones, 83% of them present only once. The sequencing input was peripheral blood. All receptors derive from a woman aged 35 to 49 with active or convalescent COVID-19. CDR3s include the opening cysteine and the closing phenylalanine or tryptophan.

>TRBJ1-1|TRBV15
CATSRGSEATEAFF
>TRBJ2-7|TRBV19
CASSITAGYEQYF
>TRBJ1-3|TRBV19
CAGKQGTSGNTIYF
>TRBJ1-6|TRBV5-6
CASSLGQGYNSPLHF
>TRBJ2-1|TRBV11-3
CASSLRSSGPSYNEQFF
>TRBJ2-7|TRBV14
CASSPHAGTGDEQYF
>TRBJ1-4|TRBV19
CASSQQGNEKLFF
>TRBJ1-2|TRBV27
CASSLDADRANGYTF
>TRBJ1-1|TRBV13
CASSLGSMNTEAFF
>TRBJ2-3|TRBV13
CASSFALGAGGRDTQYF
>TRBJ2-7|TRBV4-3
CASSRDRQGPYYEQYF
>TRBJ1-1|TRBV30
CAWSVRGGAFF
>TRBJ1-1|TRBV5-6
CASSFRDLPPRNIPAVF
>TRBJ1-1|TRBV12-3/TRBV12-4
CASSPRNTEAFF
>TRBJ2-7|TRBV18
CASSPSPGLGDNEQYF
>TRBJ2-5|TRBV5-1
CASRRDRGLETQYF
>TRBJ1-2|TRBV6-5
CASSYSSGPINYGYTF
>TRBJ2-3|TRBV9
CASSVMDRGTDTQYF
>TRBJ1-1|TRBV5-6
CASSSIQGNTEAFF
>TRBJ1-2|TRBV11-2
CASSPPPPSGGYTF
>TRBJ1-2|TRBV2
CASSDRVSYGYTF
>TRBJ2-6|TRBV19
CASSLGGSGANVLTF
>TRBJ1-3|TRBV30
CAWSDTGSPFSGNTIYF
>TRBJ2-5|TRBV12-5
CASGLVPSGQETQYF
>TRBJ2-3|TRBV5-4
CASSLAGGIRDTQYF
>TRBJ2-3|TRBV3-1/TRBV3-2
CASSQISSGGFSNTQYF
>TRBJ1-6|TRBV6-5
CASQALLSNSPLHF
>TRBJ1-2|TRBV9
CASSKSTVRGDYGYTF
>TRBJ1-1|TRBV6-6
CASRSAHRAFF
>TRBJ2-2|TRBV5-1
CASSLGGGTGELFF
>TRBJ1-1|TRBV10-2
CASSEGAMNTEAFF
>TRBJ1-2|TRBV24-1
CATSDYTGGFGGYTF
>TRBJ2-3|TRBV18
CASSPRDRSTDTQYF
>TRBJ1-5|TRBV6-5
CASKGVEGSNQPQHF